This TCR beta chain was sequenced during a study of T cell responses to AZD1222 COVID-19 vaccine. Findings and caveats of the study: Close to half of all spike-specific TCRs reportedly target regions of the variants that are unmutated.

The CDR3 extends over 10 amino acids. The ends lost 8 bases at V and 14 bases at J; junction bases unmatched: 6. Germline V gives CDR1 MRHNA, CDR2 SNTAGT. The method was immunoSEQ multiplex PCR; TCRdb's version includes in-frame clones alone and lacks a portion of them. The data contain 90,000 to 110,000 clones, roughly nine tenths of them singletons. Points on this clone: The target antigen is unknown.

The source of this sequence is an adult who received the AZD1222 COVID-19 vaccine. The J gene is TRBJ1-2, the V gene TRBV6-4, with 9 bases identical to TRBD1. Material: peripheral blood, obtained 28 days after the second AZD1222 dose. CDR3 nucleotides: TGTGCCAGCCCGACAGGGGGAAAAACCTTC. Encoded protein: CASPTGGKTF.